The subject of this entry is one T cell receptor (beta chain). Antigen: not known. The PCR ran on 60 Vbeta and 13 Jbeta primers. Per the original methods: An analysis performed later counted around 80 million unique TCR beta chains (approximately 11 million of them shared). TCRdb's table, derived via immunoSEQ multiplex PCR, lists solely in-frame clones and lacks some. V, J and clone size were drawn from that table, and D and trimming were deduced from the DNA. Of fewer than 250,000 clones detected, 65% to 80% appear once; the ten largest clones hold about 4.4%. This specimen comes from a study of cytomegalovirus exposure and HLA in healthy donors. Trimming took 4 bases from V and 6 from J, leaving 17 bases between them. Germline V gene data show CDR1 as MNHNY and CDR2 as SVGAGI (reference sequence). This CDR3 has 15 amino acids. General study findings and limits: When analyzed later, a missense DCLRE1C variant was found to be linked to TCR beta V- and J-gene trimming. Cytomegalovirus status was reportedly diagnosed by the classifier with high specificity and sensitivity.

The sample consisted of PBMCs. The clonotype was recovered from a man aged 25 to 40 in good health and CMV-seropositive. This chain links TRBV6-6 with TRBJ2-3; a weak D match, TRBD1 (5 bases). CDR3 sequence: CASSSRQRLRDTQYF. The CDR3 DNA reads as TGTGCCAGCAGTTCTCGACAGCGATTAAGGGATACGCAGTATTTT.